This T cell receptor (beta chain) was captured by sequencing in a study of CD8+ T cells in alopecia areata. For the study at large: Those treated were given oral tofacitinib at 5 to 10 mg twice daily.

It was cDNA, reverse transcribed from extracted RNA, that served as the sequencing template. TCRdb keeps only in-frame clones here, not all; method: immunoSEQ multiplex PCR. The sample lists 200,000 to 250,000 clones, around three fifths occurring once. In germline, CDR1 is SGHRS, CDR2 YFSETQ. Trimming removed 4 bases from V and 12 bases from J; junction bases left unmatched: 10. The CDR3 covers 13 residues. This chain joins TRBV5-1 and TRBJ1-2; the match to TRBD1 covers 9 bases. The source material was CD4+ T cells sorted from blood, sampled at week 0. This receptor was identified in a human donor with alopecia areata. The CDR3, as DNA: TGCGCCAGCAGCATGGGGACAGGGTTTGTGGACACCTTC. Its protein product is CASSMGTGFVDTF.